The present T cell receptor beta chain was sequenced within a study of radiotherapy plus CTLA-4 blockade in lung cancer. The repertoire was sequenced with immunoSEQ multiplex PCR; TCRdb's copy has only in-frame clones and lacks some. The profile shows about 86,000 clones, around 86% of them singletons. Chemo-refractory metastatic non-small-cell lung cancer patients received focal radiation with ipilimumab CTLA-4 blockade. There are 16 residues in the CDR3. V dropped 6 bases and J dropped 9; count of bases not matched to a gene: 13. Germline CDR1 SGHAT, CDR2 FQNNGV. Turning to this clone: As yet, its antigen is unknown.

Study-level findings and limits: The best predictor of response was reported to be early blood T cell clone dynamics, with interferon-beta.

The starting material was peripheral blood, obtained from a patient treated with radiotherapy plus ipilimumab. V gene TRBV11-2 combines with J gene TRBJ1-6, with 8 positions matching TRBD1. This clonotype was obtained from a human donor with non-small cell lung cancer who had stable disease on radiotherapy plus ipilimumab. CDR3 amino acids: CASSTGGGQAISPLHF. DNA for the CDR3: TGTGCCAGCAGTACGGGGGGGGGACAGGCAATTTCACCCCTCCACTTT. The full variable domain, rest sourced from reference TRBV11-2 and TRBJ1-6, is EAGVAQSPRYKIIEKRQSVAFWCNPISGHATLYWYQQILGQGPKLLIQFQNNGVVDDSQLPKDRFSAERLKGVDSTLKIQPAKLEDSAVYLCASSTGGGQAISPLHFGNGTRLTVT.